These 20 T cell receptor beta chains originate from one sample sequenced in a study of CD8 T cells in Susac syndrome. The authors reverse transcribed roughly 0.5 to 1 ug RNA with random hexamers. TCRdb itself ran the immunoSEQ multiplex PCR reads through MiXCR, one entry per CDR3 protein. The sample gives hundreds of thousands of distinct CDR3 sequences, 94% of which show up once; approximately 0.15% is in the top ten. Specimen: CD4+ T cells from PBMCs. These receptors were collected from a human donor with Susac syndrome.

The chain carries TRBV7-2 and TRBJ2-3; the match to TRBD1 covers 7 bases. The J segment lost 2 bases and the V segment lost 5 bases, leaving 10 bases of the junction unmatched. CDR3 length equals 16 residues. Germline CDR1 reads SGHTA; CDR2 reads FQGNSA. In DNA form, the CDR3 reads TGTGCCAGCAGCGCTCAGACAGGGATTATCACAGATACGCAGTATTTT. It codes for CASSAQTGIITDTQYF.

The chain uses TRBV4-1 and TRBJ2-1, with 9 bases matching TRBD2. V was pared by 0 bases and J by 2 bases, with 2 bases of the junction left unmatched. This CDR3 has 16 amino acids. Germline V gene data show CDR1 as MGHRA and CDR2 as YSYEKL. CDR3 bases: TGCGCCAGCAGCCAAGAGGGCGGGGGGGCCTACAATGAGCAGTTCTTC. Amino acid sequence: CASSQEGGGAYNEQFF.

This chain joins TRBV2 and TRBJ1-1; D not certain. V shed 7 bases and J shed 1 base, with 10 bases lying between them. CDR1 SNHLY and CDR2 FYNNEI come from the germline V gene. The CDR3 totals 13 residues. The CDR3 here is CASMRPPNTEAFF. The CDR3 DNA is TGTGCCAGCATGAGACCCCCGAACACTGAAGCTTTCTTT.

V usage is TRBV9 and J usage is TRBJ1-1, with 8 bases fitting TRBD1. Trimming at V came to 4 bases and at J to 2 bases, leaving 4 bases not matched to a gene. From germline, CDR1 is SGDLS and CDR2 YYNGEE. This CDR3 has 14 residues. The DNA for the CDR3 is TGTGCCAGCAGCATAGGGACAGGCAACACTGAAGCTTTCTTT. It codes for CASSIGTGNTEAFF.

The CDR3 DNA reads as TGTGCCAGCAGTACAGAGGGCGAGCAGTTCTTC. The encoded protein is CASSTEGEQFF. The gene calls are TRBV6-2 or TRBV6-3 and TRBJ2-1, with D maybe TRBD2 (5 bases). This CDR3 is built from 11 residues. CDR1 is MNHEY and CDR2 is SVGEGT in the germline V gene. The V and J ends lost 5 bases and 10 bases respectively, with 9 bases between them.

This chain links TRBV29-1 with TRBJ1-3; D is unresolved. Germline assignment: CDR1 SQVTM and CDR2 ANQGSEA. Between the trimmed V and J ends, which lost 0 bases and 4 bases, there was a span of 7 bases. The CDR3 length is 13 residues. Written as DNA, the CDR3 is TGCAGCGTTGAAGACAGACCAGGAAACACCATATATTTT. Translated, it gives CSVEDRPGNTIYF.

This sequence joins TRBV6-2 or TRBV6-3 and TRBJ2-7, with TRBD1 identical over 7 bases. Germline V gene data show CDR1 as MNHEY and CDR2 as SVGEGT. CDR3 length equals 15 residues. Trimming removed 0 bases from V and 0 bases from J; junction bases left unmatched: 2. CDR3 loop: CASSYSRDSSYEQYF. The CDR3 DNA reads TGTGCCAGCAGTTACTCTCGGGACAGCTCCTACGAGCAGTACTTC.

The chain uses TRBV3-1 and TRBJ1-1, with D uncertain. Trimming stripped 1 base from V and 1 base from J, with 13 bases between. The CDR3 has 16 amino acids. The germline V gene encodes CDR1 LGHDT and CDR2 YNNKEL (reference sequence). The chain's CDR3 is CASSQVKGRENTEAFF. The CDR3 bases are TGTGCCAGCAGCCAAGTGAAGGGTCGCGAGAACACTGAAGCTTTCTTT.

J is TRBJ1-1 and V is TRBV7-9; weak D call: TRBD1 (5 bases). Germline values: CDR1 SEHNR, CDR2 FQNEAQ (reference sequence). The V end lost 10 bases, the J end lost 3 bases, and 12 bases lay between the germline ends. The CDR3 runs 12 residues. The CDR3 protein is CAMGRDDTEAFF. Here the CDR3 DNA reads TGTGCCATGGGGCGGGACGACACTGAAGCTTTCTTT.

A remark on this clonotype: The junction shows a germline mismatch at one end, possibly a read error. The chain carries TRBV20-1 and TRBJ1-4, with D perhaps TRBD1 (5 bases). CDR3 length equals 13 residues. The V gene's germline CDR1 is DFQATT and CDR2 SNEGSKA (reference sequence). The DNA for the CDR3 is TGCAGTGCTAGAGGACAGAATTATCCCCGTGTGGTTTTT. This gives the protein CSARGQNYPRVVF.

The V call is TRBV6-5, the J call TRBJ2-6; no reliable D call. Trimming stripped 4 bases from V and 0 bases from J, with 10 bases between. Looked up from germline, CDR1 is MNHEY and CDR2 is SVGAGI. This CDR3 has 16 residues. As DNA, the CDR3 is TGTGCCAGCAGTTTTGGACGGATCTCTGGGGCCAACGTCCTGACTTTC. Encoded protein: CASSFGRISGANVLTF.

As DNA, the CDR3 is TGTGCCAGCAGCTTAGCGGGACTGGGGTCCTACGAGCAGTACTTC. It codes for CASSLAGLGSYEQYF. The chain recombines TRBV7-9 with TRBJ2-7, with D possibly TRBD2 on 6 matching bases. This CDR3 comprises 15 residues. V was shortened by 0 bases and J by 1 base, with 10 bases between the two germline ends. Germline V gene sequence: CDR1 SEHNR, CDR2 FQNEAQ (reference sequence). Together with reference TRBV7-9 and TRBJ2-7, the CDR3 gives the full variable domain: DTGVSQNPRHKITKRGQNVTFRCDPISEHNRLYWYRQTLGQGPEFLTYFQNEAQLEKSRLLSDRFSAERPKGSFSTLEIQRTEQGDSAMYLCASSLAGLGSYEQYFGPGTRLTVT.

J is TRBJ1-2 and V is TRBV12-5, with no clear D. Trimming took 4 bases from V and 4 from J, leaving 10 bases between them. Looked up from germline, CDR1 is LGHNT and CDR2 is FRNRAP. This CDR3 comprises 13 residues. The CDR3 region is CASGYEVFYGYTF. The CDR3 DNA is TGTGCTAGTGGTTATGAGGTTTTCTATGGCTACACCTTC.

V usage is TRBV30 and J usage is TRBJ1-2; tentatively, D is TRBD1 (6 bases). This CDR3 has 15 amino acids. Germline assignment: CDR1 GTSNPN and CDR2 SVGIG (reference sequence). V shed 2 bases and J shed 2 bases, with 15 bases lying between them. As DNA, the CDR3 is TGTGCCTGGAGTCCACTCACGACAGGCAACTATGGCTACACCTTC. It is translated as CAWSPLTTGNYGYTF.

The J gene is TRBJ1-5, the V gene TRBV20-1, with 7 bases lining up with TRBD1. CDR3 size: 13 residues. CDR1 is DFQATT and CDR2 is SNEGSKA in the germline V gene (reference sequence). CDR3 sequence: CSLGGADNQPQHF. The CDR3 nucleotides read TGCAGCCTAGGGGGCGCGGACAATCAGCCCCAGCATTTT.

The chain combines TRBV30 with TRBJ2-5; perhaps TRBD1 as D (5 bases). The CDR3 length is 14 residues. Germline CDR1 is GTSNPN and CDR2 is SVGIG (reference sequence). V lost 4 bases to trimming and J lost 1 base, with 13 bases between them. The CDR3: CAWNFRASQETQYF. CDR3 DNA sequence: TGTGCCTGGAATTTCAGGGCGTCCCAAGAGACCCAGTACTTC.

This chain uses TRBV5-1 with TRBJ2-7; no clear D. From germline, CDR1 is SGHRS and CDR2 YFSETQ. This CDR3 is 13 amino acids long. V was trimmed by 3 bases and J by 2 bases, leaving 9 bases between them. Written as DNA, the CDR3 is TGCGCCAGCAGCTCAACAGAGGCCTACGAGCAGTACTTC. Its protein product is CASSSTEAYEQYF. Using reference TRBV5-1 and TRBJ2-7 for the parts outside the CDR3, the full variable domain is KAGVTQTPRYLIKTRGQQVTLSCSPISGHRSVSWYQQTPGQGLQFLFEYFSETQRNKGNFPGRFSGRQFSNSRSEMNVSTLELGDSALYLCASSSTEAYEQYFGPGTRLTVT.

The chain uses TRBV12-3 or TRBV12-4 and TRBJ2-7; TRBD2 agrees at 7 bases. The CDR3 contains 14 residues. V shed 2 bases and J 4 bases; nucleotides not matched to a gene: 5. CDR3 protein: CASSLQAGIYEQYF. For the CDR3, the DNA is TGTGCCAGCAGTTTACAAGCGGGGATATACGAGCAGTACTTC.

The chain has TRBV7-2 and TRBJ2-3; 8 bases match TRBD2. The CDR3 length is 18 residues. Losses at the gene ends were 5 bases for V and 1 base for J; bases not matched to a gene: 14. Germline V lookup: CDR1 SGHTA, CDR2 FQGNSA. The CDR3 DNA sequence: TGTGCCAGCAGCCCAGCCCTAGTCGGGGGGGGACGCACAGATACGCAGTATTTT. Its protein product is CASSPALVGGGRTDTQYF.

The chain has TRBV29-1 and TRBJ2-7; D is unresolved. The germline V and J ends were trimmed by 4 bases and 0 bases, with 7 bases remaining between them. CDR3 length: 12 residues. Germline CDR1 is SQVTM and CDR2 is ANQGSEA. The CDR3 spells CSVGHGSYEQYF. In DNA, the CDR3 is TGCAGCGTTGGGCACGGCTCCTACGAGCAGTACTTC.